The source of this T cell receptor (beta chain) is a study of Ad26.COV2.S vaccination and SARS-CoV-2 variants. In the case of this clone: The antigen remains undetermined.

Documented treatment: 19 received Ad26.COV2.S at low or high dose, single or two shots; several received placebo; per-sample allocation not given. The samples date from day 63 after the first vaccine or placebo injection. Sequencing used immunoSEQ multiplex PCR; TCRdb keeps in-frame clones, though not all of them. The data contain about 680,000 clones, around 90% of them singletons. Study conclusions and caveats: Reportedly, after vaccination the spike-specific CD8+ and CD4+ T cell responses displayed substantial breadth.

This sequence originates from a person between 18 and 65 years old who received the Ad26.COV2.S COVID-19 vaccine or a placebo. The specimen comprised peripheral blood, sampled in a trial of Ad26.COV2.S vaccine versus placebo.

CDR3 protein: CASSQRAADTQYF. Written as DNA, the CDR3 is TGTGCCAGCAGCCAACGGGCTGCAGATACGCAGTATTTT. J is TRBJ2-3 and V is TRBV14, with D uncertain. Germline CDR1 reads SGHDN; CDR2 reads FVKESK. Trimming pared 2 bases from V and 4 bases from J, leaving 7 bases between. This CDR3 spans 13 amino acids.